Here is one TCR beta chain with its context. This CDR3 is built from 16 residues. In the source study's methods: It was from reference gene primer amplification that nucleated cell counts were estimated. The method was immunoSEQ multiplex PCR; TCRdb's version includes in-frame clones alone and lacks a portion of them. That table supplies the V and J calls and clone size; D and trimming were determined from the DNA. The data hold over 25,000 clones, with under 90% observed a single time. The data originate from a study of blood T cell repertoires in COVID-19. Sequencing was done on a sample of peripheral blood. The TCR was taken from a man between 65 and 85 years old with active COVID-19. This chain links TRBV21-1 with TRBJ1-3; TRBD1, as called in the table, went unchecked against the DNA. TRBV21-1 is reported as a pseudogene. The CDR3 reads CASSRTGQGAGNTIYF. CDR3 nucleotide sequence: TGTGCCAGCAGCAGGACGGGACAGGGCGCTGGAAACACCATATATTTT.